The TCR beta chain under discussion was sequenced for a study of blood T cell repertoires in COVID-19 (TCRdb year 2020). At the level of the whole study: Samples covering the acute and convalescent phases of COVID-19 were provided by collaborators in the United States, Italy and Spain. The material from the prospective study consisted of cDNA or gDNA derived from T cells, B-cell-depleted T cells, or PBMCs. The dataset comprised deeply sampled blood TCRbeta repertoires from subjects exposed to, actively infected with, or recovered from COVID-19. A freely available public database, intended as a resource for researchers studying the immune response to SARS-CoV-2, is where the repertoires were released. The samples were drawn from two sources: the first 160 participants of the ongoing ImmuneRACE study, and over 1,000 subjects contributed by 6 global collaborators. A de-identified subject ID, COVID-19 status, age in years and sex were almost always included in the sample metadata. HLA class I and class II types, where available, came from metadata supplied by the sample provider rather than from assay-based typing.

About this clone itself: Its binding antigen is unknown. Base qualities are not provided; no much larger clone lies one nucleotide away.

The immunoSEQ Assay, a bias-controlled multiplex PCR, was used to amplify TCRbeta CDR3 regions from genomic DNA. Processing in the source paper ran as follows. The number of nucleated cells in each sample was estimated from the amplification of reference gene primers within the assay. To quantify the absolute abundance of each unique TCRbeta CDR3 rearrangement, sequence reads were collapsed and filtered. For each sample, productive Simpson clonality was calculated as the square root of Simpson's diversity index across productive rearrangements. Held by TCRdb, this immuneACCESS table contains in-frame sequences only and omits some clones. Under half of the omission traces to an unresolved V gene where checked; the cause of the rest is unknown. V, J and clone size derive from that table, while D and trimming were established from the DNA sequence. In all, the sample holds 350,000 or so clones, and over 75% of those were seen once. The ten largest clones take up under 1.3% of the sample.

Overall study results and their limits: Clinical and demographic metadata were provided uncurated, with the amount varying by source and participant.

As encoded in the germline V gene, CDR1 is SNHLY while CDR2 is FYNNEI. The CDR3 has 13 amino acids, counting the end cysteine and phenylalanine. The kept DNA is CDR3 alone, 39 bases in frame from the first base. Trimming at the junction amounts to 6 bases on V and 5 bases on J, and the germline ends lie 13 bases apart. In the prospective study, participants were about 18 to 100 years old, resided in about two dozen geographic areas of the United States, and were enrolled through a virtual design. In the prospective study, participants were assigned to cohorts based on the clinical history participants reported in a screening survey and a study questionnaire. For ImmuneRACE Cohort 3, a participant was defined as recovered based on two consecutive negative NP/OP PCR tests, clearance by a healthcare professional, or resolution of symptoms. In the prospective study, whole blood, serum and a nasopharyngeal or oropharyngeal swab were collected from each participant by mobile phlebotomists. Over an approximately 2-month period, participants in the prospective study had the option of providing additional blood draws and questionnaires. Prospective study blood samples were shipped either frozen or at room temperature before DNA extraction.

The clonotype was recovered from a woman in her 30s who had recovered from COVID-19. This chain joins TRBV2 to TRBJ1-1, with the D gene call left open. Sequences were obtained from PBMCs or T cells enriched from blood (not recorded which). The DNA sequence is TGTGCCAGCAGCGGAGGTCGGGGAACTGAAGCTTTCTTT. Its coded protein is CASSGGRGTEAFF. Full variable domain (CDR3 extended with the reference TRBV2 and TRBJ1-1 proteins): EPEVTQTPSHQVTQMGQEVILRCVPISNHLYFYWYRQILGQKVEFLVSFYNNEISEKSEIFDDQFSVERPDGSNFTLKIRSTKLEDSAMYFCASSGGRGTEAFFGQGTRLTVV.